The present T cell receptor (beta chain) was sequenced within a study of PD-1 blockade in classical Hodgkin lymphoma. V was pared by 6 bases and J by 0 bases, with 6 bases of the junction left unmatched. CDR1 and CDR2 (germline): SNHLY, FYNNEI. The CDR3 covers 16 residues. Brentuximab vedotin exposure varied, and every patient relapsed after autologous stem cell transplantation. A remark on this clone: Its antigen is undetermined.

Regarding the study as a whole: CD8+ TCR diversity did not rise significantly by C4D1, unlike CD4+. Baseline diversity in complete responders resembled that of newly diagnosed patients. Relapsed/refractory patients reportedly had the lowest baseline TCR diversity, below newly diagnosed patients, who were below healthy donors.

Profiling relied on immunoSEQ multiplex PCR, and the TCRdb table lists in-frame clones only, not all of them. Of about 36,000 clones detected, 69% appear once; the ten largest clones hold 13% to 15%. The specimen comprised peripheral blood mononuclear cells (PBMCs), sampled before the second cycle of nivolumab. The TCR was taken from a human donor with classical Hodgkin lymphoma. The rearrangement links TRBV2 to TRBJ2-7; TRBD2 agrees at 12 bases. The CDR3 sequence is CASSYRTSGDSYEQYF. The CDR3 DNA is TGTGCCAGCAGCTACCGGACTAGCGGGGACTCCTACGAGCAGTACTTC.